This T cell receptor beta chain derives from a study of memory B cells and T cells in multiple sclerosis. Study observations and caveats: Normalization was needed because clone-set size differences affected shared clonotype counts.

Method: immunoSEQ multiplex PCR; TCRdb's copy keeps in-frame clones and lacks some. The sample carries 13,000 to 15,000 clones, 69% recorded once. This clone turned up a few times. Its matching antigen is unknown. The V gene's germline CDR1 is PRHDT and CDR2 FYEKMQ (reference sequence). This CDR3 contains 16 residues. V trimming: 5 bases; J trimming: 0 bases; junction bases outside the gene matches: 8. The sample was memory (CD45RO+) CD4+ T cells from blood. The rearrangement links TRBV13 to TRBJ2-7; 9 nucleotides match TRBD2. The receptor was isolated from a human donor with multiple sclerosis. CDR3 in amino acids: CASSITSGPLSYEQYF. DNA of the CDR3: TGTGCCAGCAGCATTACTAGCGGGCCCCTCTCCTACGAGCAGTACTTC.